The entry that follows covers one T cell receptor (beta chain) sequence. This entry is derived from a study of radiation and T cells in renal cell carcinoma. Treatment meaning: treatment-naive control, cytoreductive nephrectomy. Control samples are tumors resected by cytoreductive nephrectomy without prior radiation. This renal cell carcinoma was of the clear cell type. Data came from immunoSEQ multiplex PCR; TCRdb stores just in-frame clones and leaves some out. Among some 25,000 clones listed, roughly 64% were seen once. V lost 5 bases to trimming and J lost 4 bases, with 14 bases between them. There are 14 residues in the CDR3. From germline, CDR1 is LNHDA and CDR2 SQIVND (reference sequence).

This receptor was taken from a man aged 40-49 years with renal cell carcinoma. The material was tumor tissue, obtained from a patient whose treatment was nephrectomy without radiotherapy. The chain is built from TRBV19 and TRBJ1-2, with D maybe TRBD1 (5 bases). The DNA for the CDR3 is TGTGCCAGTAGTGCCTTGCAGGGTGGCTATGGCTACACCTTC. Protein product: CASSALQGGYGYTF.